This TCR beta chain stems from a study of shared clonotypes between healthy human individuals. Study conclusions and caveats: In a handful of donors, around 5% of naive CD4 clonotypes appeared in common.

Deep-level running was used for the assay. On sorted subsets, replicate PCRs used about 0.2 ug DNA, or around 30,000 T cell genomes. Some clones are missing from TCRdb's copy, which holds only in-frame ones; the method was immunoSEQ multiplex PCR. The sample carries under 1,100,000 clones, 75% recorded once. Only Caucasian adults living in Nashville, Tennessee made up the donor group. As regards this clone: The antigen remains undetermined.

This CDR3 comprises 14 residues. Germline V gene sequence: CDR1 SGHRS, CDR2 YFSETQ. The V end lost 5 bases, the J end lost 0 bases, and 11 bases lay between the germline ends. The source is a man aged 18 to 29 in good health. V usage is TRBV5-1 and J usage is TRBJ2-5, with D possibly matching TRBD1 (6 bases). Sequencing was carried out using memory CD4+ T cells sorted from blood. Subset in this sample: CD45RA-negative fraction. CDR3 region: CASSSGAHQETQYF. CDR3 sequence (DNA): TGCGCCAGCAGTTCAGGGGCCCACCAAGAGACCCAGTACTTC.